These T cell receptor beta chains were read from a single sample in a study of siplizumab effects on memory and regulatory T cells. The method was immunoSEQ multiplex PCR; TCRdb's version includes in-frame clones alone and lacks a portion of them. Of roughly 100,000 clones in the sample, just over 90% were seen once. Specimen: CD4+ T cells sorted from blood. Source of these receptors: a human donor in good health. Each CDR3 is given with its conserved first and last residue. D genes are given only for firm matches. Clone size is shown for a subset of rows, as once, few, many or a class of expanded clone.

TRBJ1-2 | . | TRBV6-5 | . | CASSPTAPGFYGYTF | TGTGCCAGCAGCCCCACCGCTCCCGGGTTTTATGGCTACACCTTC
TRBJ1-3 | . | TRBV11-3 | . | CASSLGRGNTIYF | TGTGCCAGCAGCTTAGGACGTGGAAACACCATATATTTT
TRBJ2-1 | . | TRBV19 | TRBD1 | CASSTSSLTGPYNEQFF | TGTGCCAGTAGTACTTCCTCCCTGACAGGGCCCTACAATGAGCAGTTCTTC
TRBJ2-5 | once | TRBV11-2 | . | CASSPRTSQETQYF | TGTGCCAGCAGCCCCCGGACAAGCCAAGAGACCCAGTACTTC
TRBJ2-2 | . | TRBV9 | . | CASSLKGTNTGELFF | TGTGCCAGCAGCTTAAAGGGGACGAACACCGGGGAGCTGTTTTTT
TRBJ1-4 | once | TRBV28 | TRBD1 | CASRQGSTNEKLFF | TGTGCCAGCCGACAGGGATCCACTAATGAAAAACTGTTTTTT
TRBJ2-7 | . | TRBV6-5 | TRBD1 | CASRLGTGVEQYF | TGTGCCAGCAGACTCGGGACAGGGGTTGAGCAGTACTTC
TRBJ2-7 | . | TRBV27 | . | CASSFTGYEQYF | TGTGCCAGCAGTTTTACGGGATACGAGCAGTACTTC
TRBJ1-2 | . | TRBV6-5 | . | CASSYSGEGRGYTF | TGTGCCAGCAGTTACTCTGGGGAGGGGAGGGGCTACACCTTC
TRBJ2-3 | . | TRBV2 | . | CASTSGLSTDTQYF | TGTGCCAGCACCTCCGGCCTCTCCACAGATACGCAGTATTTT